Sequencing of this TCR beta chain was carried out in a study of blood T cells in healthy people across ages. For the study at large: Capture via template switching afforded approximately one barcoded beta molecule per two T cells.

The draw of peripheral blood yielded roughly 10 milliliters from each donor. This clonotype appeared a few times. Together with a sample-barcoded 5' primer, a J-beta primer mix was included in a second PCR lasting about 7 to 12 cycles. MiXCR, applied by TCRdb to the 5' RACE reads, yields one record per CDR3 protein. The sample has 1.8 million or so distinct CDR3 sequences; 35% to 50% are singletons. The sequencing sample was made of blood. The TCR sequence derives from a human donor in good health.

CDR3 region: CSASSLKGHQDTF. CDR3 bases: TGCAGTGCTAGTAGTCTTAAGGGACACCAAGACACCTTC. The rearrangement links TRBV20-1 to TRBJ1-2, with D possibly TRBD1 on 6 matching bases. The CDR3 consists of 13 residues. The germline V gene encodes CDR1 DFQATT and CDR2 SNEGSKA (reference sequence). With 3 bases removed from V and 12 bases from J, the gap between germline ends came to 20 bases.